The present TCR beta chain was sequenced within a study of OX40 agonist ivuxolimab in advanced cancers. The overall study: Patients enrolled in dose escalation were diagnosed with hepatocellular carcinoma, melanoma, renal cell or head and neck cancer.

This CDR3 has 13 residues. After removal of 7 bases from V and 6 bases from J, the junction contained 11 bases not matched to a gene. From germline, CDR1 is SQVTM and CDR2 ANQGSEA. Whole-study findings and limits: Specificity for antigen went undetermined in the expanded peripheral T cells.

Profiling relied on immunoSEQ multiplex PCR, and the TCRdb table lists in-frame clones only, not all of them. Among about 59,000 clones listed, over 80% were seen once. With regard to this clone: Its cognate antigen is unknown.

The sequenced sample was CD4+ or CD8+ T cells sorted from blood, obtained in a trial of the OX40 agonist ivuxolimab. The chain is built from TRBV29-1 and TRBJ1-2; 7 bases match TRBD1. This clonotype was sampled from an adult with an advanced solid tumor such as melanoma, head and neck, liver or kidney cancer. CDR3 DNA: TGCAGCGCCGCCGGCCGGACAGGAGATGGCTACACCTTC. It yields the protein CSAAGRTGDGYTF.